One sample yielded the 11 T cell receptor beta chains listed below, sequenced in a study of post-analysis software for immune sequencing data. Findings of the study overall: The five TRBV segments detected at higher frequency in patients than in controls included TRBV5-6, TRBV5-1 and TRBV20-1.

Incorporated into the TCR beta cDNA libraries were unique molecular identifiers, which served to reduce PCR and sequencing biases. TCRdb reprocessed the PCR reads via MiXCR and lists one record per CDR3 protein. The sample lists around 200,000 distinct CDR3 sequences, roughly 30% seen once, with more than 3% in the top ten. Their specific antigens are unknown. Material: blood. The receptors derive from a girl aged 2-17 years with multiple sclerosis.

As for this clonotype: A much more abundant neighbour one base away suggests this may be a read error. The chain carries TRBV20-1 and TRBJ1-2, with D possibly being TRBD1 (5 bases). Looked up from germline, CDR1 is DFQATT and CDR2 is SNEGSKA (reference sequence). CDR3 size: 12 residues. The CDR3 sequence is CRASIDSYGYTF. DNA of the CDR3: TGCAGGGCTAGTATCGACAGCTATGGCTACACCTTC.

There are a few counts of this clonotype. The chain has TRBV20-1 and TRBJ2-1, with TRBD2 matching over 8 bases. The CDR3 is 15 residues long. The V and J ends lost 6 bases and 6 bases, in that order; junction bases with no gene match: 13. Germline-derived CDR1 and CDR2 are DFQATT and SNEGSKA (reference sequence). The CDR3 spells CSARNLAGAFNEQFF. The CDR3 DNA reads TGCAGTGCCCGAAATCTAGCGGGCGCGTTCAATGAGCAGTTCTTC.

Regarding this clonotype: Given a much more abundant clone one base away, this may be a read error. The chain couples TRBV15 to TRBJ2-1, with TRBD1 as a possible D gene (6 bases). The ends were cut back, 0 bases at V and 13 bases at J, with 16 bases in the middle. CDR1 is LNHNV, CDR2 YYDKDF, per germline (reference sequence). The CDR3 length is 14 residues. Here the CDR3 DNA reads TGTGCCACCAGCAGAGATACAGGGTACGAGACCCAGTTCTTC. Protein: CATSRDTGYETQFF.

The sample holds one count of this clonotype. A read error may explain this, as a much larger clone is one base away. CDR3 in amino acids: CSASRDSDQPQHF. In DNA, the CDR3 is TGCAGCGCTTCCCGGGACAGCGATCAGCCCCAGCATTTT. The genes are TRBV29-1 and TRBJ1-5, with 7 bases aligning to TRBD1. Germline CDR1 SQVTM, CDR2 ANQGSEA. This CDR3 is built from 13 residues. V lost 7 bases and J lost 5; bases outside the gene matches: 8.

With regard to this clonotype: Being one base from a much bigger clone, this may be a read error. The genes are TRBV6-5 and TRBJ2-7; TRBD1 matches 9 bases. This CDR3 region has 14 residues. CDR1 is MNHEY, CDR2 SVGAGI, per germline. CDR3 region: CASSGDRGKNDQYF. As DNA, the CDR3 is TGTGCCAGCAGTGGTGACAGGGGGAAAAACGATCAGTACTTC.

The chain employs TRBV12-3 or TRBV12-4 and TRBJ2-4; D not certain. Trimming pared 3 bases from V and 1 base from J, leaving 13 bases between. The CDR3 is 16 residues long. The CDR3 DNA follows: TGTGCCAGCAGTTTCCCGGGCCGAGAGGCCAAAAACATTCAGTACTTC. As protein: CASSFPGREAKNIQYF.

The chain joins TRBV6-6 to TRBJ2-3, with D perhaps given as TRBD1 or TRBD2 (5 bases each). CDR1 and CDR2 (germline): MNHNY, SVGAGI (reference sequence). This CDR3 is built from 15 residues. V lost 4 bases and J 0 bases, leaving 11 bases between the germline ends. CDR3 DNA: TGTGCCAGCAGTTGCGAGGGGAAAAGCACAGATACGCAGTATTTT. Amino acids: CASSCEGKSTDTQYF.

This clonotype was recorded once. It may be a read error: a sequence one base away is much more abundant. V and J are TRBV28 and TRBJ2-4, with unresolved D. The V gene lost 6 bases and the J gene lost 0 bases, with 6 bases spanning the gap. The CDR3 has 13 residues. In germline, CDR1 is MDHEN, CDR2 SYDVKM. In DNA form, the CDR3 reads TGTGCCAGCAGAGCCATAGCCAAAAACATTCAGTACTTC. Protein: CASRAIAKNIQYF.

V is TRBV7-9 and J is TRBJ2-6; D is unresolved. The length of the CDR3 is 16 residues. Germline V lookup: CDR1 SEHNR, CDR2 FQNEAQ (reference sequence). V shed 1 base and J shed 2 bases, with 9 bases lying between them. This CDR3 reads CASSLGSAPGANVLTF. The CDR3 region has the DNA TGTGCCAGCAGCTTAGGTTCCGCCCCTGGGGCCAACGTCCTGACTTTC.

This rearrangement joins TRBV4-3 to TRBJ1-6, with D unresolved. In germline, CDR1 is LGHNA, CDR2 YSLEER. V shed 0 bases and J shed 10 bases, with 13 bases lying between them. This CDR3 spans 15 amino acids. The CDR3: CASSQDSPNLSPLHF. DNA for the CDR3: TGCGCCAGCAGCCAAGATTCCCCCAATTTGTCACCCCTCCACTTT.

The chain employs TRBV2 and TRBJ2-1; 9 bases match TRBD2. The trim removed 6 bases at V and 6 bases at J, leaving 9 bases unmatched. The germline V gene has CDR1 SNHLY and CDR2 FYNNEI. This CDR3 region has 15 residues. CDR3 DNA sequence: TGTGCCAGCAGGATTTGGATTAGCGGGAGCAATGAGCAGTTCTTC. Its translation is CASRIWISGSNEQFF.